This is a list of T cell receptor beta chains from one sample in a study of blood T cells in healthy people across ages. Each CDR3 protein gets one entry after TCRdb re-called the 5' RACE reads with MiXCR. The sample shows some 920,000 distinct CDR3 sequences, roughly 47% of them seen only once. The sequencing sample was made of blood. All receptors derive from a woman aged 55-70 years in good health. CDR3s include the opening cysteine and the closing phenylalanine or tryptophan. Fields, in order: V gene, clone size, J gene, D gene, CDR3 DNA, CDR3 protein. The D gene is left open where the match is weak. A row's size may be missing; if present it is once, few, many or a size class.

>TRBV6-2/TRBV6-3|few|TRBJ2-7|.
TGTGCCAGCAGAGCCCTGGGGGGTTCCTACGAGCAGTACTTC
CASRALGGSYEQYF
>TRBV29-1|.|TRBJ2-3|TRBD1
TGCAGCGTTGAAGGACAGGGGAACACAGATACGCAGTATTTT
CSVEGQGNTDTQYF
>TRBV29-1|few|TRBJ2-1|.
TGCAGCGTTCTACAGCCGGGACGCTACAATGAGCAGTTCTTC
CSVLQPGRYNEQFF
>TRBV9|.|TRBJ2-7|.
TGTGCCAGCAGCTCACACGCGGGTAGGAATGGACCAATAGAGGCCCAGTACTTC
CASSSHAGRNGPIEAQYF
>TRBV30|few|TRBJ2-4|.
TGTGCCTGGAGGGCTAACGGCATTCAGTACTTC
CAWRANGIQYF
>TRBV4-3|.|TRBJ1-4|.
TGCGCCAGCAGCCAAGAGAGCGCAGCGGGCGAAAAACTGTTTTTT
CASSQESAAGEKLFF
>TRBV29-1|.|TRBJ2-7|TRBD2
TGCAGCGTTGGGGGGGGATTTTACGAGCAGTACTTC
CSVGGGFYEQYF
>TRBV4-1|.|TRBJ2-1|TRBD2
TGCGCCAGCAGCCCGGGACTAGCGAACTACAATGAGCAGTTCTTC
CASSPGLANYNEQFF
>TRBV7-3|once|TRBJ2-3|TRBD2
TGTGCCAGCAGCTATGGACTAGCGGGAGAGATAGGTACGCAGTATTTT
CASSYGLAGEIGTQYF
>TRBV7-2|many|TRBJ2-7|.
TGTGCCAGCAGCTTAGAAGGGGGAAGGTACGAGCAGTACTTC
CASSLEGGRYEQYF
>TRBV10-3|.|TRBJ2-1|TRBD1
TGTGCCATCAGTGACCGACAGGGGAGCTCCTACGAGCAGTTCTTC
CAISDRQGSSYEQFF
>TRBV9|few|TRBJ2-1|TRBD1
TGTGCCAGCAGCGTAGGGACAGGGGGTATCTACAATGAGCAGTTCTTC
CASSVGTGGIYNEQFF
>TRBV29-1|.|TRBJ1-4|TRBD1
TGCAGCGTCCGGGACAGCCATGAAAAACTGTTTTTT
CSVRDSHEKLFF
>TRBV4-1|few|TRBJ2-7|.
TGCGCCAGCAGCCACGGACAGATCTACGACTACGAGCAGTACTTC
CASSHGQIYDYEQYF
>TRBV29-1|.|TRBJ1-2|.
TGCAGCGCCACCGATGGGGGAAACTATGGCTACACCTTC
CSATDGGNYGYTF
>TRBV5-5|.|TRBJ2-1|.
TGTGCCAGCAGCGTTGCACTACTCTCCTACAATGAGCAGTTCTTC
CASSVALLSYNEQFF
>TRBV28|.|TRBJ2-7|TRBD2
TGTGCCAGCAGCAATAGCGGGAAGCCCTACGAGCAGTACTTC
CASSNSGKPYEQYF
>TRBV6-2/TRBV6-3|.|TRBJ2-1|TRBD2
TGTGCCAGCAGTTCGACTAGCGGGAGTCATGAGCAGTTCTTC
CASSSTSGSHEQFF
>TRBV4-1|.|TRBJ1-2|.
TGCGCCAGCAGGAGGGAAGGGGGACTGGGTGGCTACACCTTC
CASRREGGLGGYTF
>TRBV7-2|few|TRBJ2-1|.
TGTGCCAGCAGCCAAGACTATAGCTCCTACAATGAGCAGTTCTTC
CASSQDYSSYNEQFF
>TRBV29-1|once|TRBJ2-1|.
TGCAGCGTTCAAGGGGGCCAGGGGGGACCCTCCTACGAGCAGTTCTTC
CSVQGGQGGPSYEQFF
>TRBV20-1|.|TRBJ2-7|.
TGCAGTGCTGGGGGACCAACAGGGTTTGGGTACGAGCAGTACTTC
CSAGGPTGFGYEQYF
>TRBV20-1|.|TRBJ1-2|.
TGCAGTGCTAGATCCCACGGGATCGGGGGCTATGGCTACACCTTC
CSARSHGIGGYGYTF
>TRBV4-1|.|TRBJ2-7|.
TGCGCCAGCAGCCAAGACTACAGGGACTACGAGCAGTACTTC
CASSQDYRDYEQYF